These 31 T cell receptor beta chains came from one sample sequenced in a study of blood T cell repertoires in COVID-19. Repertoires were generated with immunoSEQ multiplex PCR, while TCRdb's copy carries only in-frame clones and drops some. Of 200,000 to 300,000 clones listed, 84% are singletons. Material for sequencing was peripheral blood. The receptors shown here come from a woman in her 40s who had recovered from COVID-19.

J is TRBJ2-1 and V is TRBV9; 13 bases match TRBD2. V dropped 4 bases and J dropped 9; count of bases not matched to a gene: 7. The CDR3 has 15 amino acids. Looked up from germline, CDR1 is SGDLS and CDR2 is YYNGEE. The CDR3 sequence is CASSLLAGGQGEQFF. CDR3 coding DNA: TGTGCCAGCAGCTTACTAGCGGGGGGGCAGGGTGAGCAGTTCTTC. Supplemented by reference TRBV9 and TRBJ2-1, the full variable domain reads DSGVTQTPKHLITATGQRVTLRCSPRSGDLSVYWYQQSLDQGLQFLIQYYNGEERAKGNILERFSAQQFPDLHSELNLSSLELGDSALYFCASSLLAGGQGEQFFGPGTRLTVL.

The gene calls are TRBV29-1 and TRBJ2-1, with D possibly being TRBD1 (5 bases). Germline CDR1 is SQVTM and CDR2 is ANQGSEA. The CDR3 covers 12 residues. V was trimmed by 3 bases and J by 4 bases, leaving 7 bases between them. CDR3 loop: CSVEGQYNEQFF. In DNA form, the CDR3 reads TGCAGCGTTGAGGGGCAGTACAATGAGCAGTTCTTC.

This sequence joins TRBV5-4 and TRBJ2-3, with 16 bases fitting TRBD2. J lost 6 bases, V lost 4 bases, and 8 bases had no gene match. There are 17 residues in the CDR3. Per germline, CDR1 SGHNT and CDR2 YYREEE (reference sequence). CDR3 nucleotide sequence: TGTGCCAGCAGCCAGGGACTAGCGGGGGGGCCTCACGATACGCAGTATTTT. Its protein product is CASSQGLAGGPHDTQYF.

The gene calls are TRBV13 and TRBJ1-1; D gene unclear. Per the germline V gene, CDR1 is PRHDT and CDR2 is FYEKMQ (reference sequence). The CDR3 consists of 11 residues. V lost 3 bases to trimming and J lost 7 bases, with 6 bases between them. The CDR3 region has the DNA TGTGCCAGCAGCTTCGGTAGTGAAGCTTTCTTT. It yields the protein CASSFGSEAFF. Drawing the rest from reference TRBV13 and TRBJ1-1, the complete variable domain is AAGVIQSPRHLIKEKRETATLKCYPIPRHDTVYWYQQGPGQDPQFLISFYEKMQSDKGSIPDRFSAQQFSDYHSELNMSSLELGDSALYFCASSFGSEAFFGQGTRLTVV.

This chain connects TRBV7-9 to TRBJ2-5, with 8 positions matching TRBD2. Losses at the gene ends were 3 bases for V and 0 bases for J; bases not matched to a gene: 3. The CDR3 length is 15 residues. CDR1 and CDR2 from the germline V gene are SEHNR and FQNEAQ (reference sequence). CDR3 nucleotide sequence: TGTGCCAGCAGCTTCAGCGGGGGAAACCAAGAGACCCAGTACTTC. Its translation is CASSFSGGNQETQYF.

This chain joins TRBV6-1 and TRBJ2-1; D might be TRBD2 (5 bases). Germline V lookup: CDR1 MNHNS, CDR2 SASEGT. CDR3 length equals 14 residues. Trimming cost V 1 base and J 10 bases, with 14 bases left between them. CDR3 DNA sequence: TGTGCCAGCAGTGAAGATAGAGGGTCAGGAGAGCAGTTCTTC. This codes for CASSEDRGSGEQFF.

This chain connects TRBV7-9 to TRBJ2-6, with D perhaps matching TRBD1 (6 bases). V was shortened by 2 bases and J by 5 bases, with 16 bases between the two germline ends. The CDR3 sequence is 17 residues long. The germline V gene has CDR1 SEHNR and CDR2 FQNEAQ (reference sequence). The CDR3 spells CASSLYRQGMRANVLTF. CDR3 nucleotide sequence: TGTGCCAGCAGCTTATATCGCCAGGGGATGCGGGCCAACGTCCTGACTTTC.

This chain links TRBV28 with TRBJ2-5; tentative D call: TRBD2 (7 bases). The ends were cut back, 2 bases at V and 4 bases at J, with 14 bases in the middle. CDR1 is MDHEN, CDR2 SYDVKM, per germline. CDR3 length equals 15 residues. The CDR3 region is CASSLVGGRLETQYF. The CDR3 DNA reads TGTGCCAGCAGTTTAGTCGGGGGGCGACTAGAGACCCAGTACTTC.

The chain carries TRBV7-6 and TRBJ2-3; D gene ambiguous. V dropped 0 bases and J dropped 2 bases, with 6 bases sitting between them. Germline CDR1 and CDR2: SGHVS and FNYEAQ. This CDR3 region has 14 residues. CDR3: CASSLAPNTDTQYF. CDR3 sequence (DNA): TGTGCCAGCAGCTTAGCGCCTAACACAGATACGCAGTATTTT.

The V call is TRBV7-3, the J call TRBJ2-1; 11 positions match TRBD2. The CDR3 totals 14 residues. Germline trimming cut 6 bases from V and 7 bases from J; bases unmatched to any gene: 5. CDR1 and CDR2 (germline): SGHTA, FQGTGA. The CDR3 bases are TGTGCCAGCAGTGAAACTAGCGGGGGAAATGAGCAGTTCTTC. Translating gives CASSETSGGNEQFF. The complete variable domain, with remaining parts taken from reference TRBV7-3 and TRBJ2-1, reads GAGVSQTPSNKVTEKGKYVELRCDPISGHTALYWYRQSLGQGPEFLIYFQGTGAADDSGLPNDRFFAVRPEGSVSTLKIQRTERGDSAVYLCASSETSGGNEQFFGPGTRLTVL.

This clone has just a few counts. This sequence joins TRBV4-2 and TRBJ1-6; D is undetermined. The CDR3 has 14 residues. V was shortened by 1 base and J by 10 bases, with 11 bases between the two germline ends. CDR1 is LGHNA, CDR2 YNFKEQ, per germline. CDR3: CASSQGEGDSPLHF. The CDR3 DNA is TGTGCCAGCAGCCAAGGGGAGGGTGACTCACCCCTCCACTTT.

This clone was seen a single time. This rearrangement joins TRBV12-3 or TRBV12-4 to TRBJ2-7, with 10 bases identical to TRBD1. Losses at the gene ends were 6 bases for V and 2 bases for J; bases not matched to a gene: 1. The CDR3 runs to 13 residues. Here the CDR3 DNA reads TGTGCCAGCAGGGGACAGGGGACCTACGAGCAGTACTTC. It specifies CASRGQGTYEQYF.

The rearrangement links TRBV4-1 to TRBJ1-1; D is undetermined. Trimming removed 2 bases at V and 1 base at J, with 8 bases between. The CDR3 runs 14 residues. The V gene's germline CDR1 is MGHRA and CDR2 YSYEKL. The CDR3 loop is CASSQPFRNTEAFF. Written as DNA, the CDR3 is TGCGCCAGCAGCCAACCCTTCAGGAACACTGAAGCTTTCTTT.

This clone was seen a single time. This rearrangement joins TRBV27 to TRBJ2-7; TRBD2 might be the D (6 bases). Between the trimmed V and J ends, which lost 3 bases and 0 bases, there was a span of 12 bases. The CDR3 is 15 residues long. Germline V gene data show CDR1 as MNHEY and CDR2 as SMNVEV (reference sequence). The CDR3 DNA sequence: TGTGCCAGCAGTTTTGCGGGACGAGGCTCCTACGAGCAGTACTTC. Protein sequence: CASSFAGRGSYEQYF.

The rearrangement joins TRBV6-5 to TRBJ1-5, with 7 bases matching TRBD1. There are 14 residues in the CDR3. CDR1 and CDR2 (germline): MNHEY, SVGAGI. V dropped 7 bases and J dropped 5; count of bases not matched to a gene: 8. CDR3 amino acids: CASMRQGADQPQHF. The CDR3 DNA reads TGTGCCAGCATGAGACAGGGCGCGGATCAGCCCCAGCATTTT.

V and J are TRBV6-5 and TRBJ1-6; D ambiguous. The CDR3 runs 15 residues. Trimming cost V 2 bases and J 10 bases, with 15 bases left between them. CDR1 is MNHEY, CDR2 SVGAGI, per germline. This CDR3 is CASSYPSGSGSPLHF. In DNA, the CDR3 is TGTGCCAGCAGTTACCCCTCAGGAAGCGGCTCACCCCTCCACTTT.

This clone was picked up one time. The chain employs TRBV6-5 and TRBJ1-1; no reliable D call. V was clipped by 5 bases and J by 6 bases, with 13 bases between them. Germline V gene lookup returns CDR1 MNHEY and CDR2 SVGAGI. The CDR3 is made up of 13 amino acids. CDR3 loop: CASSPFPGAEAFF. As DNA, the CDR3 is TGTGCCAGCAGTCCTTTCCCCGGGGCTGAAGCTTTCTTT.

The V call is TRBV11-2, the J call TRBJ2-2; D is possibly TRBD1 (6 bases). The CDR3 runs 14 residues. The V end lost 5 bases, the J end lost 3 bases, and 10 bases lay between the germline ends. CDR1 SGHAT and CDR2 FQNNGV come from the germline V gene. CDR3 sequence: CASSQGTYTGELFF. CDR3 DNA: TGTGCCAGCAGCCAGGGGACATACACCGGGGAGCTGTTTTTT.

The CDR3 DNA is TGTGCCAGCTCAACGGACAGGTACGAGCAGTACTTC. Protein: CASSTDRYEQYF. The chain is built from TRBV18 and TRBJ2-7, with 7 bases that match TRBD1. The CDR3 runs 12 residues. J was trimmed by 4 bases and V by 5 bases; bases with no gene match: 2. Germline V gene lookup returns CDR1 KGHSH and CDR2 LQKENI.

This rearrangement joins TRBV28 to TRBJ1-1; D gene uncertain. The CDR3 contains 12 residues. Trimming stripped 8 bases from V and 7 bases from J, with 14 bases between. Germline CDR1 reads MDHEN; CDR2 reads SYDVKM. The CDR3 coding sequence is TGTGCCAGCGGGCCGCCCGCGATTGAAGCTTTCTTT. Amino acid sequence: CASGPPAIEAFF.

This clone occurred a few times. This chain links TRBV28 with TRBJ1-5, with 7 bases aligning to TRBD1. CDR1 is MDHEN and CDR2 is SYDVKM in the germline V gene. This CDR3 is 14 amino acids long. The ends lost 6 bases at V and 4 bases at J; junction bases unmatched: 6. CDR3 sequence: CASSRGQLNQPQHF. The CDR3 nucleotides are TGTGCCAGCAGCCGGGGACAGCTTAATCAGCCCCAGCATTTT.

The chain couples TRBV9 to TRBJ1-6; TRBD1 might be the D (6 bases). The CDR3 totals 14 residues. Germline V gene lookup returns CDR1 SGDLS and CDR2 YYNGEE. V lost 4 bases, J lost 7 bases, and 12 bases lay in between. This CDR3 is CASSTEGGNSPLHF. CDR3 nucleotides: TGTGCCAGCAGCACAGAGGGGGGGAATTCACCCCTCCACTTT.

The chain couples TRBV27 to TRBJ1-6, with unresolved D. V lost 6 bases to trimming and J lost 7 bases, with 16 bases between them. This CDR3 has 15 residues. Germline V lookup: CDR1 MNHEY, CDR2 SMNVEV (reference sequence). DNA for the CDR3: TGTGCCAGCAGCCCCCGCAGGATACAGAATTCACCCCTCCACTTT. Translation: CASSPRRIQNSPLHF.

This chain connects TRBV3-1 (or the pseudogene TRBV3-2) to TRBJ2-1; TRBD2 matches 7 bases. CDR1 is LGHDT, CDR2 YNNKEL, per germline (reference sequence). The trim removed 0 bases at V and 5 bases at J, leaving 1 base unmatched. The CDR3 extends over 14 amino acids. This chain's CDR3 is CASSQEGGNNEQFF. The DNA for the CDR3 is TGTGCCAGCAGCCAAGAGGGAGGGAACAATGAGCAGTTCTTC.

The V call is TRBV18, the J call TRBJ2-1, with 7 bases aligning to TRBD1. Looked up from germline, CDR1 is KGHSH and CDR2 is LQKENI. The junction had 9 bases not matched to a gene; V was cut back by 6 bases and J by 1 base. The CDR3 contains 16 residues. As DNA, the CDR3 is TGTGCCAGCTCGACTTTGACAGGGTCGTCCTACAATGAGCAGTTCTTC. Encoded protein: CASSTLTGSSYNEQFF.

A note on this clone: Additional DNA sequences in this sample encode the identical CDR3. V is TRBV11-2 and J is TRBJ2-5; TRBD2 is a possible D gene (5 bases). Trimming took off 1 base at V and 1 base at J, with 7 bases between the two ends. The CDR3 runs 14 residues. From germline, CDR1 is SGHAT and CDR2 FQNNGV. This chain's CDR3 is CASSLGAGQETQYF. In nucleotides, the CDR3 is TGTGCCAGCAGCTTAGGGGCGGGCCAAGAGACCCAGTACTTC.

This chain uses TRBV10-3 with TRBJ1-5; TRBD1 matches at 9 bases. The CDR3 is 17 residues long. Germline V gene lookup returns CDR1 ENHRY and CDR2 SYGVKD. Losses at the gene ends were 6 bases for V and 4 bases for J; bases not matched to a gene: 13. CDR3 DNA sequence: TGTGCCATCAGGGCCCTCGTTAGGACAGGGGTAAATCAGCCCCAGCATTTT. The encoded protein is CAIRALVRTGVNQPQHF.

This clone was seen a single time. The gene calls are TRBV6-5 and TRBJ1-5; 8 nucleotides line up with TRBD1. Germline-derived CDR1 and CDR2 are MNHEY and SVGAGI. V lost 6 bases, J lost 3 bases, and 4 bases stayed unmatched. The CDR3 is 14 residues long. Here the CDR3 DNA reads TGTGCCAGCAGCGGACAGGGTTTCAATCAGCCCCAGCATTTT. It yields the protein CASSGQGFNQPQHF.

V is TRBV6-5 and J is TRBJ1-3, with 8 bases fitting TRBD1. CDR3 length: 13 residues. CDR1 and CDR2 from the germline V gene are MNHEY and SVGAGI. The V gene end was trimmed by 9 bases and the J gene end by 3 bases; junction bases not matched to a gene: 4. DNA of the CDR3: TGTGCCAGTACAGGGGGTTTTGGAAACACCATATATTTT. Translation: CASTGGFGNTIYF.

This clone has just a few counts. At the DNA level, this CDR3 is encoded by other sequences in the same sample as well. V is TRBV7-9 and J is TRBJ1-1, with a weak D call TRBD1 (5 bases). V was trimmed by 5 bases and J by 1 base, leaving 8 bases between them. CDR1 and CDR2 (germline): SEHNR, FQNEAQ (reference sequence). The CDR3 sequence is 13 residues long. The CDR3 DNA is TGTGCCAGCAGCCTTACAGGGAACACTGAAGCTTTCTTT. Translation: CASSLTGNTEAFF.

This chain links TRBV21-1 with TRBJ2-7; no DNA check was done on the table's D call, TRBD1. TRBV21-1 is an annotated pseudogene. The CDR3 spans 16 residues. CDR3 protein: CASSKIRDRGSYEQYF. DNA of the CDR3: TGTGCCAGCAGCAAAATCCGGGACAGGGGAAGCTACGAGCAGTACTTC.